The entry below gives a single TCR beta chain sequence along with its context. V shed 2 bases and J shed 7 bases, with 9 bases lying between them. CDR1 and CDR2 from the germline V gene are MNHEY and SVGAGI. The CDR3 has 13 residues. This sample is part of a study of control samples from healthy donors and cancer patients. Here immunoSEQ multiplex PCR was the method, and the copy in TCRdb shows in-frame clones only, minus some. The data hold about 170,000 clones, with approximately 92% observed a single time. This chain connects TRBV6-5 to TRBJ2-4; D ambiguous. This clonotype originated in a woman aged 40 to 50 in good health. Sequencing was carried out using blood. CDR3 sequence (DNA): TGTGCCAGCAGTTACGGACCGAGGAACATTCAGTACTTC. This gives the protein CASSYGPRNIQYF.